Each of the 15 T cell receptor beta chains below was sequenced from the same sample in a study of immune heterogeneity within non-small cell lung tumors. Multiplex PCR with 32 V and 13 J primers amplified TCR beta CDR3. TCRdb ran MiXCR on the multiplex PCR reads and lists one entry per CDR3 protein. The sample has 8,500 to 10,000 distinct CDR3 sequences, 25% to 40% seen once. Template input was genomic DNA from bulk tumor (600 ng per sample). Biopsies that were spaced far apart were taken, several per primary tumor, during surgery. It was patients with untreated, newly diagnosed non-small cell lung cancer who underwent curative surgery. Sequences were obtained from lung tumor tissue. Receptors were obtained from a man in his 60s with non-small cell lung cancer.

This sequence joins TRBV7-9 and TRBJ2-7; 7 bases line up with TRBD2. With V trimmed by 1 base and J by 5 bases, 5 bases remained unmatched. This CDR3 spans 14 amino acids. Germline V CDR1 and CDR2: SEHNR, FQNEAQ (reference sequence). CDR3 DNA: TGTGCCAGCAGCTTAGAAGGACTAGACCACGAGCAGTACTTC. Its translation is CASSLEGLDHEQYF.

This clonotype is judged medium-sized. The rearrangement uses TRBV9 and TRBJ1-2; D remains unclear. The CDR3 covers 15 residues. V dropped 1 base and J dropped 0 bases, with 10 bases sitting between them. Germline V gene sequence: CDR1 SGDLS, CDR2 YYNGEE. CDR3 nucleotides: TGTGCCAGCAGCGTAAGGGTCAGAGCTAACTATGGCTACACCTTC. Protein product: CASSVRVRANYGYTF. Full variable domain (remainder filled in from reference TRBV9 and TRBJ1-2): DSGVTQTPKHLITATGQRVTLRCSPRSGDLSVYWYQQSLDQGLQFLIQYYNGEERAKGNILERFSAQQFPDLHSELNLSSLELGDSALYFCASSVRVRANYGYTFGSGTRLTVV.

This rearrangement joins TRBV24-1 to TRBJ1-5; D not certain. With 4 bases removed from V and 4 bases from J, the gap between germline ends came to 7 bases. This CDR3 has 13 residues. Germline V CDR1 and CDR2: KGHDR, SFDVKD. The chain's CDR3 is CATSEQDNQPQHF. In DNA form, the CDR3 reads TGTGCCACCAGTGAGCAGGATAATCAGCCCCAGCATTTT.

This clonotype has at least ten counts. The chain uses TRBV25-1 and TRBJ2-1, with TRBD1 matching 11 bases. The CDR3 covers 17 residues. J lost 4 bases, V lost 3 bases, and 8 bases had no gene match. The germline gives CDR1 MGHDK, CDR2 SYGVNS. This CDR3 reads CASSEAPGQGGYNEQFF. The DNA for the CDR3 is TGTGCCAGCAGTGAGGCCCCGGGACAGGGGGGATACAATGAGCAGTTCTTC.

Details on this clonotype: Mismatch with germline at one junction end may stem from a read error. The rearrangement joins TRBV24-1 to TRBJ1-1, with 9 positions matching TRBD1. Germline V gene data show CDR1 as KGHDR and CDR2 as SFDVKD. The CDR3 extends over 15 amino acids. CDR3 DNA: TGTGCCACCAGTGGTTTGGGACAGGGAGGCACTGAAGCTTTCTTT. It encodes CATSGLGQGGTEAFF.

This clonotype was detected many times. The chain recombines TRBV5-4 with TRBJ2-7; D is possibly TRBD1 (5 bases). V dropped 4 bases and J dropped 4 bases, with 12 bases sitting between them. In germline, CDR1 is SGHNT, CDR2 YYREEE (reference sequence). The CDR3 extends over 13 amino acids. This CDR3 is CASSDRQSYEQYF. CDR3 nucleotide sequence: TGTGCCAGCAGCGATAGACAGTCTTACGAGCAGTACTTC.

This clonotype was picked up many times. The chain couples TRBV15 to TRBJ2-7; TRBD2 matches at 9 bases. Per germline, CDR1 LNHNV and CDR2 YYDKDF (reference sequence). The CDR3 sequence is 14 residues long. Trimming at V came to 4 bases and at J to 4 bases, leaving 5 bases not matched to a gene. The CDR3 protein is CATSKTSGGYEQYF. CDR3 bases: TGTGCCACCAGCAAGACTAGCGGTGGTTACGAGCAGTACTTC.

Comments on this clonotype: Being one base from a much bigger clone, this may be a read error. The chain recombines TRBV11-3 with TRBJ2-1; D is undetermined. This CDR3 has 12 residues. Germline V gene data show CDR1 as SGHNT and CDR2 as YENEEA. This CDR3 reads CVSSLLRLEQFF. The CDR3 DNA reads as TGTGTCAGCAGCTTATTAAGGTTAGAGCAGTTCTTC.

The chain uses TRBV6-4 and TRBJ2-1, with TRBD2 matching over 10 bases. With 4 bases clipped from V and 4 bases from J, the junction kept 7 bases outside the gene matches. CDR1 and CDR2 (germline): MRHNA, SNTAGT. CDR3 length: 16 amino acids. This CDR3 reads CASSATLAGDYNEQFF. The CDR3 nucleotides read TGTGCCAGCAGTGCCACCCTAGCGGGAGATTACAATGAGCAGTTCTTC.

The chain uses TRBV5-5 and TRBJ2-7; 12 positions agree with TRBD2. The CDR3 consists of 15 residues. Germline CDR1 is SGHKS and CDR2 is YYEKEE (reference sequence). The junction had 5 bases not matched to a gene; V was cut back by 5 bases and J by 2 bases. DNA for the CDR3: TGTGCCAGCAGTCCGCGACTAGCGGGGGCCTACGAGCAGTACTTC. Translated, it gives CASSPRLAGAYEQYF.

The count of this clonotype is one. A read error may produce the germline difference seen at one junction end. The J gene is TRBJ1-6, the V gene TRBV20-1, with TRBD1 identical over 9 bases. The length of the CDR3 is 14 residues. CDR1 and CDR2 from the germline V gene are DFQATT and SNEGSKA (reference sequence). The CDR3, as DNA: TGCAGTGCCAGAGCACAGGGGGCGTCTTCACCCCTCCACTTT. Its translation: CSARAQGASSPLHF.

By frequency in the sample, this clonotype is medium-sized (0.01 to 0.1%). This chain links TRBV12-3 or TRBV12-4 with TRBJ1-5; the D gene is possibly TRBD1 (6 bases). With 4 bases removed from V and 6 bases from J, the gap between germline ends came to 16 bases. The CDR3 has 15 amino acids. CDR3 DNA: TGTGCCAGCAGTTCGAAGAGGGGGGGTAGTCAGCCCCAGCATTTT. Its protein is CASSSKRGGSQPQHF.

In its sample, this clonotype was seen a few times. The J gene is TRBJ2-1, the V gene TRBV18; no clear D gene. From germline, CDR1 is KGHSH and CDR2 LQKENI. Trimming took 0 bases from V and 5 from J, leaving 8 bases between them. This CDR3 spans 14 amino acids. CDR3 bases: TGTGCCAGCTCACCACCGGGGAAGAACAATGAGCAGTTCTTC. Its protein is CASSPPGKNNEQFF.

Turning to this clonotype: Since a much larger clone is just one base distant, this may be a read error. The rearrangement joins TRBV19 to TRBJ2-5; 7 bases line up with TRBD1. The V segment lost 4 bases and the J segment 4 bases; nucleotides outside the gene matches: 9. The CDR3 extends over 15 amino acids. The V gene's germline CDR1 is LNHDA and CDR2 SQIVND (reference sequence). The chain's CDR3 is CASSTWEGGVETQYF. In nucleotides, the CDR3 is TGTGCCAGTAGTACCTGGGAAGGGGGCGTAGAGACCCAGTACTTC. Drawing the rest from reference TRBV19 and TRBJ2-5, the complete variable domain is DGGITQSPKYLFRKEGQNVTLSCEQNLNHDAMYWYRQDPGQGLRLIYYSQIVNDFQKGDIAEGYSVSREKKESFPLTVTSAQKNPTAFYLCASSTWEGGVETQYFGPGTRLLVL.

V is TRBV12-3 or TRBV12-4 and J is TRBJ2-7; 7 nucleotides agree with TRBD1. This CDR3 has 14 residues. V lost 6 bases to trimming and J lost 2 bases; unmatched junction nucleotides: 7. CDR3 sequence reads: CASRHRGPTYEQYF. CDR3 DNA sequence: TGTGCCAGCAGGCACAGGGGACCTACCTACGAGCAGTACTTC.